The present TCR beta chain was sequenced within a study of blood T cell repertoires in COVID-19. The wider study: The United States, Italy and Spain were the sources of the acute and convalescent COVID-19 samples. T cells, B-cell-depleted T cells, or PBMCs provided the cDNA or gDNA that served as material.

CDR1 LGHNA and CDR2 YNFKEQ come from the germline V gene. The CDR3 spans 18 residues. With 4 bases removed from V and 5 bases from J, the gap between germline ends came to 26 bases. Authors' methods: Amplified reference gene primers provided the basis for estimating nucleated cell counts. Sequencing used immunoSEQ multiplex PCR; TCRdb keeps in-frame clones, though not all of them. V, J and clone size derive from that table, while D and trimming were established from the DNA sequence. The sample lists some 110,000 clones, less than 90% occurring once. The sequencing input was peripheral blood. The origin of this receptor is a man in his fifties with acute or convalescent COVID-19. The V gene is TRBV4-2, the J gene TRBJ1-1, with unresolved D. DNA for the CDR3: TGTGCCAGCAGCCCCTCGGATGCACAGCTACAAGGAGGTACTGAAGCTTTCTTT. Amino acids: CASSPSDAQLQGGTEAFF.